Shown below are 22 T cell receptor beta chains from a single sample sequenced in a study of cytomegalovirus exposure and HLA in healthy donors (dated by TCRdb to 2016 to 2017). The method was the immunoSEQ multiplex PCR assay. A mixture of 60 forward primers for TCR Vbeta segments and 13 reverse primers for TCR Jbeta segments was used in the multiplex PCR. TCRdb stores this immuneACCESS table with in-frame sequences only. Part of the clones is absent; in the studies checked, under half of the shortfall reflects unresolved V genes, and no reason is known for the rest. For this sample there are about 210,000 clones; approximately 78% appear just once. The ten largest clonotypes hold 2.9% of the sample. What was sequenced was PBMCs. Receptors originate from a man aged 25 to 45 in good health and CMV-seronegative.

The rearrangement links TRBV7-8 to TRBJ2-7, with D possibly TRBD2 on 5 matching bases. Trimming pared 4 bases from V and 6 bases from J, leaving 13 bases between. The length of the CDR3 is 13 residues. Germline CDR1 SGHVS, CDR2 FQNEAQ. DNA of the CDR3: TGTGCCAGCAGCTCCCCTGGACTCCTCGAGCAGTACTTC. Amino acids: CASSSPGLLEQYF.

This rearrangement joins TRBV18 to TRBJ2-2; 8 bases agree with TRBD1. V trimming: 2 bases; J trimming: 3 bases; junction bases outside the gene matches: 5. Germline CDR1 KGHSH, CDR2 LQKENI. CDR3 length equals 16 residues. CDR3 DNA sequence: TGTGCCAGCTCACCATGGGGACAGGTGGACACCGGGGAGCTGTTTTTT. Protein sequence: CASSPWGQVDTGELFF.

This chain links TRBV5-1 with TRBJ2-5; 7 bases are a match to TRBD2. The CDR3 totals 19 residues. J lost 1 base, V lost 5 bases, and 20 bases had no gene match. CDR1 and CDR2 from the germline V gene are SGHRS and YFSETQ. This CDR3 is CASRLPPERGGKLQETQYF. The CDR3 region has the DNA TGCGCCAGCAGGTTGCCTCCGGAACGCGGGGGAAAACTCCAAGAGACCCAGTACTTC.

The chain couples TRBV4-2 to TRBJ2-4; D is unclear. CDR1 is LGHNA and CDR2 is YNFKEQ in the germline V gene. CDR3 length: 15 amino acids. Trimming pared 3 bases from V and 0 bases from J, leaving 9 bases between. The CDR3: CASSHSHAAKNIQYF. CDR3 in DNA: TGTGCCAGCAGCCATTCACATGCAGCCAAAAACATTCAGTACTTC.

This clone is a singleton in its sample. DNA of the CDR3: TGCGCCAGCAGCTTGAAGGGGTTAACGCGCGAGCAGTACTTC. As protein: CASSLKGLTREQYF. This rearrangement joins TRBV5-1 to TRBJ2-7; possibly TRBD1 for D (5 bases). The CDR3 totals 14 residues. The V end was cut by 1 base, the J end by 6 bases, with 14 bases between. In germline, CDR1 is SGHRS, CDR2 YFSETQ.

The CDR3 reads CASSLAGKQETQYF. CDR3 DNA: TGTGCCAGCAGTTTAGCGGGGAAACAAGAGACCCAGTACTTC. V is TRBV28 and J is TRBJ2-5; tentative D call: TRBD2 (6 bases). V shed 2 bases and J shed 2 bases, with 9 bases lying between them. Per the germline V gene, CDR1 is MDHEN and CDR2 is SYDVKM. The CDR3 is 14 residues long.

CDR3: CASSVTGGTKENTEAFF. The CDR3 DNA reads TGTGCCAGCAGCGTCACAGGGGGTACAAAGGAGAACACTGAAGCTTTCTTT. The chain has TRBV9 and TRBJ1-1; TRBD1 agrees at 8 bases. Per the germline V gene, CDR1 is SGDLS and CDR2 is YYNGEE. The ends lost 2 bases at V and 1 base at J; junction bases unmatched: 10. This CDR3 has 17 amino acids. The full variable domain, rest sourced from reference TRBV9 and TRBJ1-1, is DSGVTQTPKHLITATGQRVTLRCSPRSGDLSVYWYQQSLDQGLQFLIQYYNGEERAKGNILERFSAQQFPDLHSELNLSSLELGDSALYFCASSVTGGTKENTEAFFGQGTRLTVV.

Regarding this clone: A read error may account for a junction end that differs from germline. The chain employs TRBV2 and TRBJ2-6; D is perhaps TRBD1 (6 bases). The CDR3 runs to 15 residues. The germline CDR1 and CDR2 sequences are SNHLY and FYNNEI. In DNA form, the CDR3 reads TGTGCCAGCAGTGACAGGGGCTCTGGGGCCAGCGTCCTGACTTTC. Protein: CASSDRGSGASVLTF.

In DNA, the CDR3 is TGTGCCAGCAGCACCTACAGGGGAATTTTGGACTACGAGCAGTACTTC. It codes for CASSTYRGILDYEQYF. This rearrangement joins TRBV7-2 to TRBJ2-7; 7 nucleotides agree with TRBD1. V dropped 5 bases and J dropped 3; count of bases not matched to a gene: 13. The CDR3 extends over 16 amino acids. The germline V gene has CDR1 SGHTA and CDR2 FQGNSA.

The chain joins TRBV6-5 to TRBJ1-1, with D possibly TRBD1 on 6 matching bases. The ends were cut back, 4 bases at V and 1 base at J, with 13 bases in the middle. Germline CDR1 is MNHEY and CDR2 is SVGAGI. The CDR3 is 15 residues long. CDR3 sequence reads: CASSCSSGANTEAFF. CDR3 nucleotides: TGTGCCAGCAGTTGCTCATCAGGGGCGAACACTGAAGCTTTCTTT.

The V gene is TRBV5-6, the J gene TRBJ2-7; possible D gene TRBD2, 6 bases. V was cut by 0 bases and J by 4 bases, with 8 bases left in between. CDR1 and CDR2 (germline): SGHDT, YYEEEE. This CDR3 is 13 amino acids long. The CDR3 is CASSLEEGYEQYF. The CDR3, as DNA: TGTGCCAGCAGCTTGGAGGAGGGGTACGAGCAGTACTTC.

This clone has only one observation. Other DNA variants within this sample encode the same CDR3. This rearrangement joins TRBV29-1 to TRBJ1-1, with unresolved D. The length of the CDR3 is 11 residues. V lost 7 bases, J lost 1 base, and 7 bases lay in between. CDR1 is SQVTM and CDR2 is ANQGSEA in the germline V gene. The CDR3 loop is CSARGNTEAFF. The CDR3 nucleotides are TGCAGCGCGAGAGGGAACACTGAAGCTTTCTTT.

This clone was detected a few times. The chain combines TRBV27 with TRBJ2-7; D might be TRBD1 (5 bases). Germline-derived CDR1 and CDR2 are MNHEY and SMNVEV (reference sequence). V gave up 7 bases and J gave up 7 bases, with 14 bases separating them. The CDR3 is 12 amino acids. CDR3 loop: CASKSMGREQYF. Here the CDR3 DNA reads TGTGCCAGCAAGTCCATGGGGCGGGAGCAGTACTTC.

V gene TRBV5-1 combines with J gene TRBJ2-1, with 8 bases that match TRBD2. Losses at the gene ends were 0 bases for V and 0 bases for J; bases not matched to a gene: 2. Germline V gene lookup returns CDR1 SGHRS and CDR2 YFSETQ. The CDR3 is 16 residues long. The CDR3 sequence is CASSLVAGSSYNEQFF. Written as DNA, the CDR3 is TGCGCCAGCAGCTTGGTAGCGGGGAGCTCCTACAATGAGCAGTTCTTC.

The rearrangement joins TRBV5-1 to TRBJ2-7, with 8 nucleotides matching TRBD1. This CDR3 is built from 15 residues. In germline, CDR1 is SGHRS, CDR2 YFSETQ. V shed 0 bases and J 4 bases; nucleotides not matched to a gene: 6. The CDR3, as DNA: TGCGCCAGCAGCTTGGAATCCAGGGGGCCTTACGAGCAGTACTTC. It encodes CASSLESRGPYEQYF.

This chain joins TRBV7-2 and TRBJ1-6; no firm D call. Trimming took 5 bases from V and 7 from J, leaving 12 bases between them. Germline V CDR1 and CDR2: SGHTA, FQGNSA. This CDR3 is built from 14 residues. The CDR3 DNA reads TGTGCCAGCAGCCACGGACTGCCCAATTCACCCCTCCACTTT. This encodes CASSHGLPNSPLHF.

This clone was counted only a few times. J is TRBJ1-1 and V is TRBV19; the match to TRBD1 covers 7 bases. Germline V CDR1 and CDR2: LNHDA, SQIVND (reference sequence). Germline trimming cut 6 bases from V and 0 bases from J; bases unmatched to any gene: 10. The CDR3 consists of 16 residues. For the CDR3, the DNA is TGTGCCAGTAGCCGGGGGACAGTGATTATGAACACTGAAGCTTTCTTT. Its translation is CASSRGTVIMNTEAFF.

The chain combines TRBV6-5 with TRBJ2-5; 8 nucleotides align to TRBD2. V shed 5 bases and J 4 bases; nucleotides not matched to a gene: 6. Germline V CDR1 and CDR2: MNHEY, SVGAGI. The CDR3 consists of 14 residues. In DNA, the CDR3 is TGTGCCAGCAGTAGCGGGGGCTTCGGAGAGACCCAGTACTTC. It yields the protein CASSSGGFGETQYF.

The chain carries TRBV5-4 and TRBJ2-4, with D perhaps TRBD1 (5 bases). Germline V gene sequence: CDR1 SGHNT, CDR2 YYREEE (reference sequence). V was pared by 3 bases and J by 0 bases, with 10 bases between. The CDR3 is 15 residues long. CDR3 DNA: TGTGCCAGCAGCTCCTTAGGGGTAGCCAAAAACATTCAGTACTTC. It translates to CASSSLGVAKNIQYF.

J is TRBJ1-5 and V is TRBV19; no reliable D call. CDR3 length: 16 residues. Trimming cost V 3 bases and J 0 bases, with 12 bases left between them. The germline gives CDR1 LNHDA, CDR2 SQIVND (reference sequence). CDR3 region: CASSISSENSNQPQHF. Here the CDR3 DNA reads TGTGCCAGTAGTATTAGCTCCGAGAATAGCAATCAGCCCCAGCATTTT.

J is TRBJ2-7 and V is TRBV6-6; 7 bases line up with TRBD1. V dropped 4 bases and J dropped 4; count of bases not matched to a gene: 10. CDR3 size: 15 residues. The germline V gene encodes CDR1 MNHNY and CDR2 SVGAGI (reference sequence). This CDR3 reads CASSSGQLGPYEQYF. CDR3 in DNA: TGTGCCAGCAGTTCGGGACAGCTGGGACCTTACGAGCAGTACTTC.

As regards this clone: A junction end diverges from the germline sequence, so it may reflect a read error. The rearrangement joins TRBV6-1 to TRBJ1-1; 12 nucleotides agree with TRBD1. CDR1 MNHNS and CDR2 SASEGT come from the germline V gene. This CDR3 is built from 16 residues. CDR3 residues: CASSKARDRGHTEAFF. In DNA, the CDR3 is TGTGCCAGCAGTAAAGCCCGGGACAGGGGGCACACTGAAGCTTTCTTT.